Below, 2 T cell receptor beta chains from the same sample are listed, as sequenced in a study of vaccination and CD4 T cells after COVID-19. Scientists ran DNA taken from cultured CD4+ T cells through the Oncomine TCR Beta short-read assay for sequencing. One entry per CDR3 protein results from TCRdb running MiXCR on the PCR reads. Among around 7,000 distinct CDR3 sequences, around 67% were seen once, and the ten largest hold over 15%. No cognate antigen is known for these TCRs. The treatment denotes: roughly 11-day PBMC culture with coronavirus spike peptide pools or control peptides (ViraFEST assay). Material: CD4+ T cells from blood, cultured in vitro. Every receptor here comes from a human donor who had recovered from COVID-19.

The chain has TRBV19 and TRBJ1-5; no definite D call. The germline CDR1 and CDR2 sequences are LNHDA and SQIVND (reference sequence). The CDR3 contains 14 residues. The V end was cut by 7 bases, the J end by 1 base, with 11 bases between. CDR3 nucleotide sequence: TGTGCCAGTATGGGGTTAAGGAGCAATCAGCCCCAGCATTTT. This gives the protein CASMGLRSNQPQHF.

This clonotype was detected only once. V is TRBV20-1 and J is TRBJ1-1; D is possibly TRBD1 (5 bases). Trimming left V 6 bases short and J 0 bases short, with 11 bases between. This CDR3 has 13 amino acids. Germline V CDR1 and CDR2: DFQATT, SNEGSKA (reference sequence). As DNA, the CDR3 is TGCAGTGCGGGCGGACACTTGAACACTGAAGCTTTCTTT. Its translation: CSAGGHLNTEAFF.